This TCR beta chain derives from a study of post-analysis software for immune sequencing data. Points from the study as a whole: TRBV5-6, TRBV5-1 and TRBV20-1 were among four or five TRBV segments more frequent in patients than controls. Controls showed significantly higher normalized Chao1 diversity than did multiple sclerosis patients.

Each TCR beta cDNA library carried unique molecular identifiers. A single record per CDR3 protein comes from TCRdb applying MiXCR to the PCR reads. The sample holds about 820,000 distinct CDR3 sequences, roughly half seen once. V was trimmed by 2 bases and J by 8 bases, leaving 12 bases between them. The CDR3 loop spans 13 amino acids. Concerning this clonotype: The antigen is unknown.

The chain joins TRBV12-3 or TRBV12-4 to TRBJ1-2; no clear D. The clonotype was recovered from a girl aged 5 to 17 with multiple sclerosis. Source material: blood. DNA of the CDR3: TGTGCCAGCAGTTTAAACGTGCTAGGGGGCTACACCTTC. Amino acid sequence: CASSLNVLGGYTF.